This passage covers 26 T cell receptor beta chains from one sample sequenced in a study of cytomegalovirus exposure and HLA in healthy donors. The PCR employed 60 Vbeta primers together with 13 Jbeta primers. The data were produced by immunoSEQ multiplex PCR, yet TCRdb's version contains in-frame clones alone and is incomplete. The sample holds just over 150,000 clones, about 85% seen once. Sequences were obtained from PBMCs. The receptor source for this set is a male donor in good health and CMV-seropositive.

The chain carries TRBV9 and TRBJ2-5; D possibly corresponds to TRBD1 (6 bases). Trimming removed 4 bases at V and 4 bases at J, with 14 bases between. Looked up from germline, CDR1 is SGDLS and CDR2 is YYNGEE. The CDR3 runs 14 residues. The CDR3 reads CASSTRTRGETQYF. The CDR3 nucleotides read TGTGCCAGCAGCACCCGGACCAGGGGAGAGACCCAGTACTTC.

This clone has a single count. J is TRBJ2-5 and V is TRBV28; possible D gene TRBD2, 5 bases. V was pared by 2 bases and J by 7 bases, with 17 bases between. The CDR3 covers 15 residues. Germline V gene data show CDR1 as MDHEN and CDR2 as SYDVKM. CDR3 residues: CASSLTDRDRVTQYF. CDR3 DNA: TGTGCCAGCAGTTTAACGGATCGGGATCGGGTGACCCAGTACTTC.

The chain carries TRBV28 and TRBJ1-2; 7 positions match TRBD1. The CDR3 sequence is 13 residues long. V lost 2 bases and J lost 7; bases outside the gene matches: 4. Germline V CDR1 and CDR2: MDHEN, SYDVKM. The CDR3 region is CASSLEGARGYTF. Written as DNA, the CDR3 is TGTGCCAGCAGTTTAGAGGGGGCTCGTGGCTACACCTTC.

This chain links TRBV19 with TRBJ2-3; D might be TRBD1 (5 bases). The CDR3 is 13 residues long. V lost 7 bases and J lost 3, with 11 bases in between. Germline V lookup: CDR1 LNHDA, CDR2 SQIVND (reference sequence). The CDR3 region has the DNA TGTGCCAGTACCGATAGGGGAACAGATACGCAGTATTTT. This encodes CASTDRGTDTQYF.

V and J are TRBV5-4 and TRBJ1-5; 7 nucleotides align to TRBD1. CDR3 length: 14 amino acids. With 2 bases clipped from V and 4 bases from J, the junction kept 3 bases outside the gene matches. CDR1 is SGHNT and CDR2 is YYREEE in the germline V gene (reference sequence). CDR3 amino acids: CASSLGGGNQPQHF. The CDR3 DNA is TGTGCCAGCAGCTTAGGGGGCGGGAATCAGCCCCAGCATTTT.

J is TRBJ1-1 and V is TRBV2; 7 bases fit TRBD1. CDR3 size: 13 residues. V shed 6 bases, J shed 6 bases, and the junction held 7 bases outside the gene matches. Looked up from germline, CDR1 is SNHLY and CDR2 is FYNNEI. CDR3 in amino acids: CASRGGSVSEAFF. As DNA, the CDR3 is TGTGCCAGCAGAGGGGGCTCTGTGTCTGAAGCTTTCTTT.

The chain recombines TRBV12-5 with TRBJ2-3, with TRBD2 matching 13 bases. The germline CDR1 and CDR2 sequences are LGHNT and FRNRAP. Germline trimming cut 7 bases from V and 6 bases from J; bases unmatched to any gene: 7. The CDR3 spans 15 residues. CDR3 loop: CASAPGLAGADTQYF. CDR3 coding DNA: TGTGCTAGTGCCCCCGGACTAGCGGGGGCCGATACGCAGTATTTT.

The chain recombines TRBV10-3 with TRBJ1-5; D is unresolved. The CDR3 spans 13 residues. Per the germline V gene, CDR1 is ENHRY and CDR2 is SYGVKD. With 4 bases removed from V and 1 base from J, the gap between germline ends came to 5 bases. In nucleotides, the CDR3 is TGTGCCATCAGTGTGGAGAGCAATCAGCCCCAGCATTTT. Protein product: CAISVESNQPQHF.

This clone was found a few times. The chain couples TRBV19 to TRBJ2-3, with TRBD2 matching 11 bases. V lost 4 bases, J lost 0 bases, and 9 bases stayed unmatched. This CDR3 region has 18 residues. CDR1 is LNHDA and CDR2 is SQIVND in the germline V gene (reference sequence). In DNA, the CDR3 is TGTGCCAGTAGTAATAGGGGGCGACTAGCGGGAAGCACAGATACGCAGTATTTT. This translates into CASSNRGRLAGSTDTQYF.

This chain joins TRBV5-5 and TRBJ1-1, with TRBD1 matching 7 bases. V lost 0 bases and J lost 1; bases outside the gene matches: 0. The CDR3 has 14 residues. Per the germline V gene, CDR1 is SGHKS and CDR2 is YYEKEE (reference sequence). CDR3 amino acids: CASSLDRGNTEAFF. CDR3 bases: TGTGCCAGCAGCTTGGACAGGGGGAACACTGAAGCTTTCTTT.

The chain is built from TRBV7-2 and TRBJ2-1; 13 bases match TRBD2. The CDR3 runs 17 residues. CDR1 is SGHTA and CDR2 is FQGNSA in the germline V gene. V lost 5 bases to trimming and J lost 0 bases; unmatched junction nucleotides: 4. CDR3 DNA: TGTGCCAGCAGCCGACTAGCGGGAGGTAGCTCCTACAATGAGCAGTTCTTC. Its protein product is CASSRLAGGSSYNEQFF.

This clone appeared a single time. The V gene is TRBV10-3, the J gene TRBJ2-1, with D maybe TRBD2 (5 bases). Trimming pared 6 bases from V and 7 bases from J, leaving 13 bases between. The germline CDR1 and CDR2 sequences are ENHRY and SYGVKD. The CDR3 is 13 amino acids. The DNA of the CDR3 is TGTGCCATCAGATCTAAACTAGAAAATGAGCAGTTCTTC. Residues: CAIRSKLENEQFF.

The chain combines TRBV5-1 with TRBJ2-4; 8 nucleotides match TRBD2. The CDR3 is 14 amino acids. Unmatched junction bases numbered 7, after V lost 4 bases and J lost 7 bases. CDR1 and CDR2 (germline): SGHRS, YFSETQ. CDR3 loop: CASSLGASGNIQYF. CDR3 coding DNA: TGCGCCAGCAGCCTTGGGGCTAGCGGGAACATTCAGTACTTC.

This clone turned up a few times. The chain has TRBV7-9 and TRBJ1-2; D possibly corresponds to TRBD1 (5 bases). The V end lost 0 bases, the J end lost 0 bases, and 14 bases lay between the germline ends. This CDR3 spans 17 amino acids. Germline assignment: CDR1 SEHNR and CDR2 FQNEAQ (reference sequence). The CDR3 bases are TGTGCCAGCAGCTTAGCGCGGGGCGGGTTCTCTAACTATGGCTACACCTTC. It encodes CASSLARGGFSNYGYTF.

This clone was seen a single time. The chain recombines TRBV4-1 with TRBJ2-7, with 10 bases matching TRBD2. CDR3 length: 17 residues. V lost 0 bases and J lost 8; bases outside the gene matches: 13. Germline assignment: CDR1 MGHRA and CDR2 YSYEKL. Here the CDR3 DNA reads TGCGCCAGCAGCCAAGATAGTCAAGCTAGCGGGAGAAACCAGCAGTACTTC. It yields the protein CASSQDSQASGRNQQYF.

The chain recombines TRBV7-8 with TRBJ2-5, with TRBD1 matching 8 bases. V was pared by 6 bases and J by 4 bases, with 10 bases of the junction left unmatched. CDR3 length: 15 amino acids. CDR1 and CDR2 from the germline V gene are SGHVS and FQNEAQ. CDR3 residues: CASRPSTGQAETQYF. The CDR3 DNA is TGTGCCAGCAGGCCTTCGACGGGACAGGCAGAGACCCAGTACTTC.

On this clone itself: The sample contains more than one DNA sequence encoding this CDR3. The CDR3 DNA reads as TGTGCCAGCAGTGAAGGAGGCAATCAGCCCCAGCATTTT. Residues: CASSEGGNQPQHF. V and J are TRBV2 and TRBJ1-5; D is unresolved. CDR1 and CDR2 from the germline V gene are SNHLY and FYNNEI. Trimming left V 1 base short and J 2 bases short, with 3 bases between. The CDR3 length is 13 residues.

In this sample, this clone turned up a few times. The chain joins TRBV7-6 to TRBJ2-6, with TRBD2 matching over 9 bases. With 4 bases clipped from V and 0 bases from J, the junction kept 10 bases outside the gene matches. The germline V gene has CDR1 SGHVS and CDR2 FNYEAQ. The CDR3 has 19 amino acids. DNA for the CDR3: TGTGCCAGCAGCTCTAGCTATGGAGCGGGGGGCTCTGGGGCCAACGTCCTGACTTTC. It specifies CASSSSYGAGGSGANVLTF.

This clone was observed once. The chain links TRBV27 to TRBJ1-1, with TRBD1 as a possible D gene (6 bases). Trimming took off 1 base at V and 7 bases at J, with 19 bases between the two ends. Germline V gene data show CDR1 as MNHEY and CDR2 as SMNVEV (reference sequence). This CDR3 comprises 16 residues. The CDR3 spells CASSLWGGHFSGEAFF. The DNA for the CDR3 is TGTGCCAGCAGTTTATGGGGGGGCCATTTCAGTGGTGAAGCTTTCTTT.

The CDR3 loop is CASTRDRGGGYTF. The CDR3 coding sequence is TGTGCCAGCACCCGGGACAGGGGGGGAGGCTACACCTTC. The chain links TRBV6-5 to TRBJ1-2, with 11 bases that match TRBD1. Germline-derived CDR1 and CDR2 are MNHEY and SVGAGI. V lost 7 bases to trimming and J lost 8 bases; unmatched junction nucleotides: 6. CDR3 size: 13 residues.

With regard to this clone: Relative to the germline gene, one junction end is altered; a read error may explain this. This sequence joins TRBV2 and TRBJ2-7, with TRBD1 identical over 8 bases. Per germline, CDR1 SNHLY and CDR2 FYNNEI. This CDR3 is built from 15 residues. The CDR3 DNA reads as TGTGCCAGCAGGGAAGAGACAGGGGTAAGGTACGAGCAGTACTTC. This sequence encodes CASREETGVRYEQYF.

In its sample, this clone was seen once. The rearrangement links TRBV4-3 to TRBJ2-1, with 10 bases aligning to TRBD2. The length of the CDR3 is 15 residues. CDR1 and CDR2 from the germline V gene are LGHNA and YSLEER. V trimming: 0 bases; J trimming: 6 bases; junction bases outside the gene matches: 2. CDR3 protein: CASSQELAGANEQFF. DNA of the CDR3: TGCGCCAGCAGCCAAGAGCTAGCGGGAGCCAATGAGCAGTTCTTC.

The chain has TRBV6-5 and TRBJ2-1, with 8 bases aligning to TRBD2. The CDR3 loop spans 13 amino acids. Unmatched junction bases numbered 8, after V lost 7 bases and J lost 9 bases. The germline V gene encodes CDR1 MNHEY and CDR2 SVGAGI. The CDR3 spells CASILAGTGEQFF. The CDR3 DNA sequence: TGTGCCAGCATTCTAGCGGGCACAGGTGAGCAGTTCTTC.

Written as DNA, the CDR3 is TGTGCCAGTAGCGGGACTAGTGACACCGGGGAGCTGTTTTTT. Translating gives CASSGTSDTGELFF. The chain employs TRBV19 and TRBJ2-2; the match to TRBD2 covers 8 bases. Trimming cost V 6 bases and J 3 bases; bases outside gene matches: 3. The CDR3 is 14 amino acids. Germline-derived CDR1 and CDR2 are LNHDA and SQIVND (reference sequence).

V and J are TRBV6-1 and TRBJ1-2; possible D gene TRBD1, 5 bases. V gave up 11 bases and J gave up 5 bases, with 15 bases separating them. The CDR3 is made up of 12 amino acids. The germline gives CDR1 MNHNS, CDR2 SASEGT. The CDR3, as DNA: TGTGCCGGCACAGGACACCTATATGGCTACACCTTC. It is translated as CAGTGHLYGYTF.

V usage is TRBV4-3 and J usage is TRBJ2-2; 11 bases are a match to TRBD2. This CDR3 is 18 amino acids long. Germline-derived CDR1 and CDR2 are LGHNA and YSLEER. The ends lost 1 base at V and 0 bases at J; junction bases unmatched: 4. Here the CDR3 reads CASSQASSGRSNTGELFF. The CDR3, as DNA: TGCGCCAGCAGCCAAGCGTCTAGCGGGAGGTCGAACACCGGGGAGCTGTTTTTT.